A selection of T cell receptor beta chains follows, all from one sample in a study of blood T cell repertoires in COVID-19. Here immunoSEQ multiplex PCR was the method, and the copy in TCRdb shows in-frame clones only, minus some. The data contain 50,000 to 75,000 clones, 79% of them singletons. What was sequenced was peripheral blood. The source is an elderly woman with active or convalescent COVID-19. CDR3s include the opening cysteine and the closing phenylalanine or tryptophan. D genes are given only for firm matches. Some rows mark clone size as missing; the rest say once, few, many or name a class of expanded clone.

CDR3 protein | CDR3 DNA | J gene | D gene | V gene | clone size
CASSLPRGQGYTF | TGTGCCAGCAGCTTACCCAGGGGGCAAGGCTACACCTTC | TRBJ1-2 | TRBD1 | TRBV7-9 | .
CASSFQGNNYGYTF | TGTGCCAGCAGCTTCCAGGGAAACAACTATGGCTACACCTTC | TRBJ1-2 | . | TRBV11-2 | .
CSVKDRAGEKLFF | TGCAGCGTGAAGGACAGGGCAGGTGAAAAACTGTTTTTT | TRBJ1-4 | TRBD1 | TRBV29-1 | .
CASSYRSGGVETQYF | TGTGCCAGCAGCTACCGGAGCGGGGGGGTAGAGACCCAGTACTTC | TRBJ2-5 | TRBD2 | TRBV4-2 | .
CASRLGQKTEAFF | TGTGCCAGCAGACTCGGACAGAAGACTGAAGCTTTCTTT | TRBJ1-1 | . | TRBV6-5 | .
CASSETGDHGYTF | TGCGCCAGCAGTGAAACAGGGGATCATGGCTACACCTTC | TRBJ1-2 | TRBD1 | TRBV10-1 | .
CASSPRGVIQYF | TGTGCCAGCAGCCCGCGGGGGGTCATTCAGTACTTC | TRBJ2-4 | TRBD2 | TRBV11-2 | .
CASSLAFVGGNTDTQYF | TGCGCCAGCAGCTTGGCCTTTGTCGGGGGGAACACAGATACGCAGTATTTT | TRBJ2-3 | TRBD2 | TRBV5-1 | .
CASSQGRQVNTEAFF | TGTGCCAGCAGCCAAGGTAGACAGGTGAACACTGAAGCTTTCTTT | TRBJ1-1 | . | TRBV3-1/TRBV3-2 | .
CATSRGQVATNEKLFF | TGTGCCACCAGCAGAGGGCAGGTTGCAACTAATGAAAAACTGTTTTTT | TRBJ1-4 | . | TRBV15 | .
CASSERGDDQPQHF | TGTGCCAGCAGTGAGCGGGGGGATGATCAGCCCCAGCATTTT | TRBJ1-5 | . | TRBV6-1 | .
CASSESGEPVEAFF | TGCGCCAGCAGTGAGTCCGGGGAACCTGTTGAAGCTTTCTTT | TRBJ1-1 | . | TRBV10-1 | .
CASSLLGPRYNSPLHF | TGCGCCAGCAGCTTGTTGGGGCCCCGCTATAATTCACCCCTCCACTTT | TRBJ1-6 | . | TRBV5-1 | many
CASSSRLGTSGKETQYF | TGTGCCAGCAGCTCCCGGTTGGGGACTAGCGGGAAAGAGACCCAGTACTTC | TRBJ2-5 | TRBD2 | TRBV11-3 | few
CASSLENRVHGYTF | TGTGCCAGCAGCTTGGAAAACAGGGTACATGGCTACACCTTC | TRBJ1-2 | . | TRBV5-4 | .
CASGDRNNSPLHF | TGTGCCAGTGGAGACAGAAACAATTCACCCCTCCACTTT | TRBJ1-6 | . | TRBV19 | .
CATSRDQAKKSF | TGTGCCACCAGCAGAGATCAAGCCAAGAAGAGTTTT | TRBJ2-4 | . | TRBV15 | .
CASSLGIGGRNEKLFF | TGTGCCAGCAGCTTGGGAATCGGGGGGCGGAATGAAAAACTGTTTTTT | TRBJ1-4 | . | TRBV5-4 | .
CASSSEVGKETQYF | TGTGCCAGCAGCTCGGAGGTCGGGAAAGAGACCCAGTACTTC | TRBJ2-5 | . | TRBV5-4 | .
CASRLAETQYF | TGTGCCAGCAGACTAGCGGAGACCCAGTACTTC | TRBJ2-5 | TRBD2 | TRBV25-1 | few
CASTTPRTGGTGNTIYF | TGTGCCAGCACCACCCCGAGGACAGGGGGCACTGGAAACACCATATATTTT | TRBJ1-3 | TRBD1 | TRBV5-6 | .
CASSLGQGDSPLHF | TGTGCCAGCAGCTTAGGGCAGGGGGATTCACCCCTCCACTTT | TRBJ1-6 | TRBD1 | TRBV7-8 | .
CASSPRGGASNQPQHF | TGTGCCAGCTCCCCCCGAGGGGGCGCAAGCAATCAGCCCCAGCATTTT | TRBJ1-5 | TRBD1 | TRBV18 | .
CASSQESGQENTEAFF | TGTGCCAGCAGCCAAGAGAGCGGACAGGAGAACACTGAAGCTTTCTTT | TRBJ1-1 | TRBD1 | TRBV3-1/TRBV3-2 | few
CASSTDRRETQYF | TGTGCCAGCAGCACGGACAGGAGGGAGACCCAGTACTTC | TRBJ2-5 | TRBD1 | TRBV5-4 | .
CASSYYRARNQPQHF | TGTGCCAGCAGTTACTACAGGGCCCGGAATCAGCCCCAGCATTTT | TRBJ1-5 | . | TRBV6-2/TRBV6-3 | .
CSVAVAGAEQFF | TGCAGCGTTGCGGTAGCGGGGGCGGAGCAGTTCTTC | TRBJ2-1 | TRBD2 | TRBV29-1 | .
CASKFHRGRKGLPSNEQYF | TGTGCCAGCAAATTCCACAGGGGGCGAAAGGGACTACCCTCCAACGAGCAGTACTTC | TRBJ2-7 | TRBD1 | TRBV6-4 | .
CASSYSGTSQETQYF | TGCGCCAGCAGCTACTCCGGGACTTCACAAGAGACCCAGTACTTC | TRBJ2-5 | . | TRBV5-1 | .
CASSPGLAGGRYNEQFF | TGTGCCAGCAGCCCCGGACTAGCGGGGGGGAGGTACAATGAGCAGTTCTTC | TRBJ2-1 | TRBD2 | TRBV11-2 | .
CASSSTGTNEKLFF | TGCGCCAGCAGCTCAACAGGGACTAATGAAAAACTGTTTTTT | TRBJ1-4 | . | TRBV5-1 | .
CAISEPHPDTSSYNSPLHF | TGTGCCATCAGTGAGCCCCACCCGGACACGAGCTCCTATAATTCACCCCTCCACTTT | TRBJ1-6 | . | TRBV10-3 | once
CASSLRQGATYGYTF | TGTGCCAGCAGCCTAAGACAGGGGGCTACCTATGGCTACACCTTC | TRBJ1-2 | TRBD1 | TRBV2 | .
CASSDPGTGNTEAFF | TGTGCCAGCAGTGATCCAGGGACAGGGAACACTGAAGCTTTCTTT | TRBJ1-1 | TRBD1 | TRBV25-1 | .
CASSPPGSYEQYF | TGTGCCAGCTCACCACCGGGCAGCTACGAGCAGTACTTC | TRBJ2-7 | . | TRBV18 | once
CASSQDFNSPYGYTF | TGTGCCAGCAGCCAAGATTTTAACAGCCCCTATGGCTACACCTTC | TRBJ1-2 | . | TRBV3-1/TRBV3-2 | .
CASSEEGNQPQHF | TGTGCCAGCAGTGAGGAGGGCAATCAGCCCCAGCATTTT | TRBJ1-5 | . | TRBV2 | .
CASSLGAANTEAFF | TGTGCCAGCAGCTTAGGGGCGGCGAACACTGAAGCTTTCTTT | TRBJ1-1 | . | TRBV7-3 | .
CASSYPDSSDGYTF | TGTGCCAGCAGTTACCCCGACAGTTCTGATGGCTACACCTTC | TRBJ1-2 | . | TRBV6-6 | few
CARLGMSGFLSGANVLTF | TGTGCCAGACTAGGGATGTCAGGTTTTCTCTCTGGGGCCAACGTCCTGACTTTC | TRBJ2-6 | . | TRBV11-2 | .
CASSLAPGTTVYEQYF | TGTGCCAGCAGCTTGGCCCCCGGGACAACCGTCTACGAGCAGTACTTC | TRBJ2-7 | . | TRBV13 | .
CASSPDRLLNTEAFF | TGTGCCAGCAGTCCGGACAGACTGTTGAACACTGAAGCTTTCTTT | TRBJ1-1 | . | TRBV27 | .
CASSQGTIQTGGGYGYTF | TGTGCCAGCAGCCAGGGGACTATACAGACAGGGGGCGGGTATGGCTACACCTTC | TRBJ1-2 | TRBD1 | TRBV3-1/TRBV3-2 | .
CASSSANLGGERSGNTIYF | TGTGCCAGCAGCTCAGCGAACCTTGGAGGGGAGAGGTCTGGAAACACCATATATTTT | TRBJ1-3 | . | TRBV11-1 | .
CASSRGTDSYEQYF | TGTGCCAGCAGCCGCGGGACTGACTCCTACGAGCAGTACTTC | TRBJ2-7 | . | TRBV3-1/TRBV3-2 | .
CASSQTDRGHPRSYNEQFF | TGTGCCAGCAGCCAAACGGACAGGGGCCACCCCAGATCCTACAATGAGCAGTTCTTC | TRBJ2-1 | TRBD1 | TRBV9 | .
CASSNQGADYGYTF | TGTGCCAGTAGTAACCAGGGGGCCGACTATGGCTACACCTTC | TRBJ1-2 | TRBD1 | TRBV19 | once
CASSRDRVTDEQYF | TGTGCCAGCAGCCGGGACAGGGTAACCGACGAGCAGTACTTC | TRBJ2-7 | TRBD1 | TRBV6-5 | .
CASSSRSSGSTDTQYF | TGTGCCAGCAGCTCTCGATCTAGCGGCAGCACAGATACGCAGTATTTT | TRBJ2-3 | TRBD2 | TRBV7-3 | once
CASTLGVSTGKYNEQFF | TGTGCCAGCACCCTAGGCGTGTCGACGGGGAAATACAATGAGCAGTTCTTC | TRBJ2-1 | . | TRBV9 | .
CASSLERVYNEQFF | TGCGCCAGCAGCTTGGAGCGGGTATACAATGAGCAGTTCTTC | TRBJ2-1 | . | TRBV5-1 | .
CASSFPGVGYTF | TGTGCCAGCAGCTTCCCAGGGGTCGGCTACACCTTC | TRBJ1-2 | . | TRBV5-6 | .
CASSQGVAGGQYTQYF | TGTGCCAGCAGCCAGGGGGTAGCGGGGGGGCAATATACGCAGTATTTT | TRBJ2-3 | TRBD2 | TRBV3-1/TRBV3-2 | once